This TCR beta chain was obtained from a study of monozygotic twins with inflammatory bowel disease. Study-level points and caveats: It was in IBD patients that TCRbeta diversity (inverse Simpson) was lower than in healthy co-twins.

A note on this clonotype: Its target is unknown.

cDNA was made in eight separate reactions per sample. The UMIs contained a 6-nucleotide sample barcode. They were added by template switching during cDNA synthesis. TCRdb reprocessed the 5' RACE reads and reports one entry per CDR3 protein, with no DNA. The sample is made up of 150,000 to 200,000 distinct CDR3 sequences, and the top ten hold 2.8% of it. The CDR3 extends over 13 amino acids. Germline CDR1 SQVTM, CDR2 ANQGSEA. For every donor, one blood sample of approximately 2.3 ml was drawn. The specimen sequenced was blood. The chain joins TRBV29-1 to TRBJ2-7; TCRdb's D call of TRBD1 is untestable without DNA. The receptor's source is a human donor with ulcerative colitis or Crohn's disease, or a healthy co-twin of an affected twin (not recorded which). The CDR3 reads CSTRQGTSTEQYF.